The rows below give T cell receptor beta chains drawn from one sample of a study of PD-L1 blockade in urothelial cancer. Only in-frame clones appear in the TCRdb table, and some are missing; sequencing was by immunoSEQ multiplex PCR. The sample has roughly 50,000 clones; approximately 80% are singletons. Sequenced material: PBMCs, taken around atezolizumab (anti-PD-L1) treatment. These receptors all stem from a man between 65 and 85 years old with urothelial cancer. Each CDR3 is given with its conserved first and last residue. The D gene is left open where the match is weak. The size field is filled for only some rows; it gives once, few, many or a size class.

TRBJ2-6 . TRBV5-6 . TGTGCCAGCACGTGGGGGCCTTTAAGCTCTGGGGCCAACGTCCTGACTTTC CASTWGPLSSGANVLTF
TRBJ2-7 . TRBV7-2 . TGTGCCAGCAGCTTGGGACTTTACGACGAGCAGTACTTC CASSLGLYDEQYF
TRBJ2-5 few TRBV6-6 TRBD1 TGTGCCAGCAGTCCCTACAGGGGGTACCAAGAGACCCAGTACTTC CASSPYRGYQETQYF
TRBJ2-7 once TRBV2 TRBD1 TGTGCCAGCAGTCGGGACAGTTCCTCCTACGAGCAGTACTTC CASSRDSSSYEQYF
TRBJ2-3 . TRBV29-1 TRBD2 TGCAGCGCCGGGGTGGCGGGAGTGGCTTTGGATACGCAGTATTTT CSAGVAGVALDTQYF
TRBJ2-7 . TRBV19 . TGTGCCAGTAGTACGACAGGCTATCCGTCCCCCTACGAGCAGTACTTC CASSTTGYPSPYEQYF
TRBJ1-4 . TRBV19 . TGTGCCAGTAGCCTTTATGCAACTAATGAAAAACTGTTTTTT CASSLYATNEKLFF
TRBJ1-1 . TRBV10-3 TRBD1 TGTGCCACCAGACAGGGGACCCTGAACACTGAAGCTTTCTTT CATRQGTLNTEAFF
TRBJ2-5 . TRBV27 TRBD2 TGTGCCAGCAGTGCACTCCGGGAGGCCGGGGAGACCCAGTACTTC CASSALREAGETQYF
TRBJ2-4 . TRBV5-6 . TGTGCCAGCAGCTTGGTCGGGAGTGAAGACATTCAGTACTTC CASSLVGSEDIQYF
TRBJ2-7 . TRBV28 TRBD2 TGTGCCAGCAGTCCGCCGGGACTAGCGGGTAACGAGCAGTACTTC CASSPPGLAGNEQYF
TRBJ2-5 . TRBV7-2 TRBD2 TGTGCCACCCTGGGGCTAGCGGGATGGGAGACCCAGTACTTC CATLGLAGWETQYF
TRBJ2-1 . TRBV5-1 TRBD1 TGCGCCAGCAGCTCTCCCCAGGGGGCCTCCTACAATGAGCAGTTCTTC CASSSPQGASYNEQFF
TRBJ1-2 . TRBV6-1 . TGTGCCAGCAGGAGGACAGTGGACTATGGCTACACCTTC CASRRTVDYGYTF
TRBJ2-5 . TRBV2 TRBD2 TGTGCCAGCACGGGACTAGCGGGAGGGGAGACCCAGTACTTC CASTGLAGGETQYF
TRBJ1-2 . TRBV7-8 TRBD1 TGTGCCAGCAGCATCGGACAGGCTAACTATGGCTACACCTTC CASSIGQANYGYTF
TRBJ1-2 few TRBV12-5 . TGTGCTAGTGGTTGGAACAGGGATGGCTACACCTTC CASGWNRDGYTF
TRBJ2-7 . TRBV9 TRBD1 TGTGCCAGCAGCCCCCAGACCGGGACAGAGAAATACGAGCAGTACTTC CASSPQTGTEKYEQYF
TRBJ1-1 . TRBV6-1 TRBD1 TGTGCCAGCAGTCGGGACAGGGTCGGGGACACTGAAGCTTTCTTT CASSRDRVGDTEAFF
TRBJ2-7 once TRBV6-1 TRBD2 TGTGCCAGCAGTGAAGCGCTTCGGCTAGCGGGACCCTCACTCTCCTACGAGCAGTACTTC CASSEALRLAGPSLSYEQYF
TRBJ2-7 . TRBV6-1 TRBD1 TGTGCCAGCAGTGAAGCGGAGACAGGGGTATACGAGCAGTACTTC CASSEAETGVYEQYF
TRBJ2-7 . TRBV7-2 . TGTGCCAGCAGCTTACTGGACGCGTGGGAGTCCCACGAGCAGTACTTC CASSLLDAWESHEQYF
TRBJ1-1 . TRBV19 . TGTGCCAGTACCCACCGGAGTGGGAACACTGAAGCTTTCTTT CASTHRSGNTEAFF
TRBJ2-1 . TRBV2 TRBD2 TGTGCCAGCAGTACCGGGACTAGCGGTTCCCCCCAGTTCTTC CASSTGTSGSPQFF
TRBJ2-5 . TRBV5-1 TRBD1 TGCGCCAGCAGACCGACCTTCATTGACAGGGGACAAGAGACCCAGTACTTC CASRPTFIDRGQETQYF
TRBJ2-1 once TRBV2 . TGTGCCAGTACCCCGGGCCAACTAGCTGAGCAGTTCTTC CASTPGQLAEQFF
TRBJ1-1 . TRBV5-4 . TGTGCCAGCAGCCAACGGGGAGGGCTCGAGAACACTGAAGCTTTCTTT CASSQRGGLENTEAFF
TRBJ2-1 . TRBV9 TRBD1 TGTGCCAGCAGCGCCCTGACAGGGGGCTACAATGAGCAGTTCTTC CASSALTGGYNEQFF
TRBJ2-7 . TRBV18 TRBD2 TGTGCCAGCTCATGGACTAGCGGGAGGGACGAGCAGTACTTC CASSWTSGRDEQYF
TRBJ2-1 . TRBV14 . TGTGCCAGCAGCCGGGCCCCCCAGGGTGAGCAGTTCTTC CASSRAPQGEQFF
TRBJ2-1 once TRBV6-6 . TGTGCCAGCAGCTCCGGACTAGGGGGTGAGCAGTTCTTC CASSSGLGGEQFF
TRBJ2-1 . TRBV11-3 . TGTGCCAGCAGCTTAGATGGTAGACAGGACAATGAGCAGTTCTTC CASSLDGRQDNEQFF
TRBJ1-2 . TRBV19 TRBD1 TGTGCCGGGTCAGGTGGCGGGACAGGGGATGGCTACACCTTC CAGSGGGTGDGYTF
TRBJ2-3 . TRBV28 . TGTGCCAGCAGTTTATCGGAGGGGGCAAAAGATACGCAGTATTTT CASSLSEGAKDTQYF
TRBJ1-3 . TRBV7-8 . TGTGCCAGCAGCTTGGACAGACGAAACACCATATATTTT CASSLDRRNTIYF
TRBJ2-7 once TRBV7-9 . TGTGCCAGCAGCCCAGGGGGGTACAAAAACTACGAGCAGTACTTC CASSPGGYKNYEQYF
TRBJ2-3 . TRBV19 TRBD2 TGTGCCAGTAGACTAGCGGGCACAGATACGCAGTATTTT CASRLAGTDTQYF
TRBJ2-7 . TRBV27 TRBD1 TGTGCCAGCAGTGAGGGGGCGAGGGAGCAGTACTTC CASSEGAREQYF
TRBJ2-7 . TRBV20-1 . TGCAGTGTTGGGACTTCCTACGAGCAGTACTTC CSVGTSYEQYF
TRBJ1-5 . TRBV19 . TGTGCCAGTAGTGCCCCTTCCCAGGCCCAGCATTTT CASSAPSQAQHF
TRBJ1-1 . TRBV4-1 TRBD1 TGCGCCAGCAGCCTGGGGACAGGCATTGAAGCTTTCTTT CASSLGTGIEAFF
TRBJ1-3 . TRBV7-9 . TGTGCCAGCAGGTCCGCCTCTGACAGAACCTCTGGAAACACCATATATTTT CASRSASDRTSGNTIYF
TRBJ1-1 once TRBV11-2 TRBD1 TGTGCCAGCAGCACGGGACAGGGGAACGGAGCTTTCTTT CASSTGQGNGAFF
TRBJ2-1 . TRBV11-1 TRBD1 TGTGCCAGCACCAAAAACAGAGACAGGGATGGGGAGTTCTTC CASTKNRDRDGEFF
TRBJ2-3 . TRBV18 TRBD2 TGTGCCAGCTCGCCAGCGGGAGGAGAATTCACAGATACGCAGTATTTT CASSPAGGEFTDTQYF
TRBJ2-7 . TRBV6-1 . TGTGCCAGCGGGGGGGCCGGGACAGGCGCCTACGAGCAGTACTTC CASGGAGTGAYEQYF
TRBJ2-7 . TRBV28 TRBD1 TGTGCCAGCAGCCCGACAGGGTTCTTCTCCTACGAGCAGTACTTC CASSPTGFFSYEQYF
TRBJ1-6 . TRBV5-5 . TGTGCCAGCAGGATGTCCGGGGCGGGAGGAAGCTCCTATAATTCACCCCTCCACTTT CASRMSGAGGSSYNSPLHF
TRBJ1-4 . TRBV6-1 . TGTGCCAGCAGTGAATTTTCGGGGTGGGAAGAAAAACTGTTTTTT CASSEFSGWEEKLFF
TRBJ1-2 few TRBV10-3 . TGTGCCATCAGTGAATCGGGACAATATGGCTACACCTTC CAISESGQYGYTF
TRBJ2-3 . TRBV18 . TGTGCCAGCTCACCACCAGCAGGGGCGGATACGCAGTATTTT CASSPPAGADTQYF
TRBJ1-1 . TRBV7-7 . TGTGCTAGCAGCTTATCCAGGGGAACTGAAGCTTTCTTT CASSLSRGTEAFF
TRBJ1-1 . TRBV5-1 . TGCGCCAGCAGCTCGGACGGGGACACTGAAGCTTTCTTT CASSSDGDTEAFF
TRBJ2-5 few TRBV5-1 . TGCGCCAGCAGCTTGGGTAGGACTACCAACCAAGAGACCCAGTACTTC CASSLGRTTNQETQYF
TRBJ2-7 . TRBV19 TRBD1 TGTGCCAGTAGTGTACAGGGACAGGGTAACGAGCAGTACTTC CASSVQGQGNEQYF
TRBJ2-3 . TRBV19 . TGTGCCAGTAGTATGTCCAGGGAAACAGATACGCAGTATTTT CASSMSRETDTQYF
TRBJ2-7 . TRBV11-2 . TGTGCCAGCAGCTTAGAACTGCGGATCGACGAGCAGTACTTC CASSLELRIDEQYF